Sequencing of this T cell receptor beta chain was carried out in a study of T cells in localized non-small cell lung cancer. CDR3 length: 13 amino acids. V was cut by 1 base and J by 8 bases, with 11 bases left in between. Germline loops: CDR1 MNHEY, CDR2 SVGAGI. Note on this clone: Its antigen is not identified.

Study-level points and caveats: Tumor samples were not multi-region, leaving intratumor heterogeneity unexcluded.

Profiled with immunoSEQ multiplex PCR; TCRdb holds only in-frame clones, not every one. The sample carries about 72,000 clones, just under 85% recorded once. The receptor's source is a female donor of 60 years or more with stage I lung adenocarcinoma. The source was peripheral blood, collected before any cancer treatment. This sequence joins TRBV6-5 and TRBJ1-1; D gene ambiguous. The CDR3 region is CASSYYGRQEAFF. The CDR3 bases are TGTGCCAGCAGTTACTATGGGCGGCAGGAAGCTTTCTTT.